One and the same sample provided the 6 T cell receptor beta chains below, sequenced in a study of T cells in localized non-small cell lung cancer. Only in-frame clones appear in the TCRdb table, and some are missing; sequencing was by immunoSEQ multiplex PCR. The sample gives a few thousand clones, over 20% of which show up once; 15% to 20% is in the top ten. This specimen consisted of lung tumor tissue, obtained before any cancer treatment. These receptors originate from a male donor at least 60 years old with stage II lung adenocarcinoma.

This clone has just a few counts. The chain carries TRBV11-3 and TRBJ2-2; D is undetermined. V was pared by 2 bases and J by 0 bases, with 4 bases between. Germline CDR1 SGHNT, CDR2 YENEEA. This CDR3 has 14 amino acids. CDR3 region: CASSLSTNTGELFF. The CDR3, as DNA: TGTGCCAGCAGCTTAAGCACGAACACCGGGGAGCTGTTTTTT.

Only a few counts were recorded for this clone. The gene calls are TRBV11-3 and TRBJ2-2, with 7 bases identical to TRBD1. V gave up 5 bases and J gave up 4 bases; unmatched junction bases: 4. Germline CDR1 is SGHNT and CDR2 is YENEEA. This CDR3 contains 14 residues. This chain's CDR3 is CASSQGQSTGELFF. CDR3 DNA sequence: TGTGCCAGCAGCCAGGGACAGTCCACCGGGGAGCTGTTTTTT.

This chain connects TRBV19 to TRBJ2-7, with TRBD2 as a possible D gene (6 bases). V was shortened by 6 bases and J by 3 bases, with 15 bases between the two germline ends. The CDR3 totals 14 residues. Germline CDR1 and CDR2: LNHDA and SQIVND (reference sequence). DNA of the CDR3: TGTGCCAGTAGCTCCTCCCCCGGGGGCTACGAGCAGTACTTC. Translation: CASSSSPGGYEQYF.

The chain recombines TRBV11-3 with TRBJ2-7, with a weak D call TRBD1 (6 bases). V was trimmed by 1 base and J by 3 bases, leaving 13 bases between them. This CDR3 spans 15 amino acids. The germline CDR1 and CDR2 sequences are SGHNT and YENEEA. The CDR3 reads CASSLGTAYFYEQYF. DNA for the CDR3: TGTGCCAGCAGCTTAGGGACAGCCTATTTCTACGAGCAGTACTTC.

This clone was seen more than once but under ten times. The DNA for the CDR3 is TGCGCCAGCAGCCCTGGACACTCCTACGAGCAGTACTTC. Protein product: CASSPGHSYEQYF. This chain uses TRBV23-1 with TRBJ2-7, with D possibly TRBD1 on 5 matching bases. TRBV23-1 is an open reading frame whose function is uncertain. The CDR3 loop spans 13 amino acids. The ends were cut back, 6 bases at V and 0 bases at J, with 9 bases in the middle.

The genes are TRBV5-1 and TRBJ2-7, with D uncertain. The ends were cut back, 0 bases at V and 5 bases at J, with 24 bases in the middle. This CDR3 spans 18 amino acids. The V gene's germline CDR1 is SGHRS and CDR2 YFSETQ. CDR3 protein: CASSLGRSQLRVSHEQYF. As DNA, the CDR3 is TGCGCCAGCAGCTTGGGACGGTCCCAACTACGAGTTTCCCACGAGCAGTACTTC.